One sample yielded the 19 T cell receptor beta chains listed below, sequenced in a study of T-cell reconstitution after alpha-beta-depleted transplantation in children. Preparation of the TCRbeta library involved a method that used unique molecular identifiers. MiXCR, run by TCRdb on the PCR reads, gives a single entry per CDR3 protein. The sample contains about 200,000 distinct CDR3 sequences, approximately 8.4% of which appear only once. The sequenced sample was PBMCs, mostly from graft donor cells, obtained 360 days after TCRalphabeta/CD19-depleted stem cell transplant. The source of these receptors is a male patient under 10 years old who had a stem cell transplant for acute myeloid leukemia, so the T cells may come from the graft donor.

The rearrangement uses TRBV12-3 or TRBV12-4 and TRBJ1-5; no clear D. The CDR3 sequence is 16 residues long. The V end lost 1 base, the J end lost 2 bases, and 12 bases lay between the germline ends. The CDR3 nucleotides read TGTGCCAGCAGTTTAGACTGGCTTTCGGGCAATCAGCCCCAGCATTTT. It translates to CASSLDWLSGNQPQHF.

There are a few counts of this clonotype. The rearrangement joins TRBV9 to TRBJ2-1, with D unresolved. This CDR3 has 13 amino acids. Germline V CDR1 and CDR2: SGDLS, YYNGEE. V was clipped by 3 bases and J by 8 bases, with 12 bases between them. CDR3 sequence reads: CASSADTFYEQFF. CDR3 sequence (DNA): TGTGCCAGCAGCGCAGACACTTTCTATGAGCAGTTCTTC.

This clonotype was seen only a few times. The rearrangement links TRBV12-3 or TRBV12-4 to TRBJ2-1; either TRBD1 or TRBD2 may supply D (5 bases each). V was clipped by 3 bases and J by 10 bases, with 22 bases between them. This CDR3 is 16 amino acids long. The CDR3 DNA follows: TGTGCCAGCAGTTTTTTCCCCGCGGCCCTGGGGGTGGAGCAGTTCTTC. It yields the protein CASSFFPAALGVEQFF.

This chain uses TRBV18 with TRBJ2-3; D perhaps matches TRBD2 (5 bases). Germline loops: CDR1 KGHSH, CDR2 LQKENI. The CDR3 is 15 amino acids. Trimming pared 6 bases from V and 2 bases from J, leaving 15 bases between. DNA of the CDR3: TGTGCCAGCTCTGAGGGCTGGGATCCCACAGATACGCAGTATTTT. It is translated as CASSEGWDPTDTQYF.

This clonotype was found many times. The chain carries TRBV10-3 and TRBJ2-2; D may be TRBD1 (6 bases). Germline CDR1 reads ENHRY; CDR2 reads SYGVKD. This CDR3 comprises 14 residues. Trimming removed 6 bases at V and 1 base at J, with 9 bases between. CDR3 nucleotides: TGTGCCATCAGGTGGGACAAGAACACCGGGGAGCTGTTTTTT. Its translation: CAIRWDKNTGELFF.

The V gene is TRBV12-3 or TRBV12-4, the J gene TRBJ1-5; D is ambiguous. The CDR3 is made up of 13 amino acids. Trimming cost V 6 bases and J 3 bases, with 9 bases left between them. CDR3 in DNA: TGTGCCAGCAGCACTCGAGACAATCAGCCCCAGCATTTT. Translating it yields CASSTRDNQPQHF.

A few counts support this clonotype. The chain carries TRBV12-3 or TRBV12-4 and TRBJ2-7; 8 nucleotides line up with TRBD2. The CDR3 totals 14 residues. J lost 1 base, V lost 6 bases, and 5 bases had no gene match. CDR3 coding DNA: TGTGCCAGCAGCCGCTCGGGGGGGTCCTACGAGCAGTACTTC. Translating gives CASSRSGGSYEQYF.

The rearrangement joins TRBV5-1 to TRBJ2-1; D is undetermined. The CDR3 length is 15 residues. The germline V and J ends were trimmed by 2 bases and 8 bases, with 17 bases remaining between them. From germline, CDR1 is SGHRS and CDR2 YFSETQ. CDR3 coding DNA: TGCGCCAGCAGCTTAGAGGCCCCATTGTGGGATGAGCAGTTCTTC. This gives the protein CASSLEAPLWDEQFF.

This clonotype was seen only a few times. The chain combines TRBV6-1 with TRBJ1-5; D is ambiguous. Trimming cost V 3 bases and J 0 bases, with 9 bases left between them. Looked up from germline, CDR1 is MNHNS and CDR2 is SASEGT. The CDR3 spans 15 residues. The CDR3 is CASSDHIDSNQPQHF. CDR3 in DNA: TGTGCCAGCAGTGACCACATAGATAGCAATCAGCCCCAGCATTTT.

This chain joins TRBV7-8 and TRBJ2-7; D gene unclear. Per the germline V gene, CDR1 is SGHVS and CDR2 is FQNEAQ. Trimming took off 0 bases at V and 1 base at J, with 7 bases between the two ends. This CDR3 contains 14 residues. Here the CDR3 reads CASSLARASYEQYV. CDR3 in DNA: TGTGCCAGCAGCTTAGCCCGGGCGTCCTACGAGCAGTACGTC.

This clonotype was seen a few times. This chain uses TRBV18 with TRBJ2-6; 8 positions match TRBD1. The CDR3 has 16 amino acids. Germline values: CDR1 KGHSH, CDR2 LQKENI. With 3 bases clipped from V and 3 bases from J, the junction kept 4 bases outside the gene matches. The chain's CDR3 is CASSPTGVGGANVLTF. The CDR3 coding sequence is TGTGCCAGCTCACCGACAGGGGTTGGTGGGGCCAACGTCCTGACTTTC.

This clonotype was detected many times. The chain links TRBV6-2 or TRBV6-3 to TRBJ1-1, with 7 bases aligning to TRBD1. There are 15 residues in the CDR3. Germline CDR1 reads MNHEY; CDR2 reads SVGEGT. With 2 bases clipped from V and 3 bases from J, the junction kept 6 bases outside the gene matches. Written as DNA, the CDR3 is TGTGCCAGCAGTTACGGCCCCGGGACAGACACTGAAGCTTTCTTT. Encoded protein: CASSYGPGTDTEAFF.

This clonotype was recorded many times. The V and J genes are TRBV24-1 and TRBJ2-3; no firm D call. Germline CDR1 KGHDR, CDR2 SFDVKD. V lost 10 bases and J 1 base, leaving 14 bases between the germline ends. The CDR3 consists of 14 residues. CDR3 sequence: CATGSAGGTDTQYF. CDR3 sequence (DNA): TGTGCCACAGGTTCAGCTGGGGGCACAGATACGCAGTATTTT.

This clonotype has at least ten counts. V gene TRBV12-3 or TRBV12-4 combines with J gene TRBJ2-7, with TRBD2 as a possible D gene (5 bases). The ends were cut back, 7 bases at V and 0 bases at J, with 13 bases in the middle. The CDR3 contains 14 residues. As DNA, the CDR3 is TGTGCCAGCATGGCGGGTAAGGCCTCCTACGAGCAGTACTTC. Its translation is CASMAGKASYEQYF.

The CDR3 reads CASNLQGSTYNEQFF. DNA of the CDR3: TGTGCCAGCAACCTCCAGGGGTCCACCTACAATGAGCAGTTCTTC. The V and J genes are TRBV11-2 and TRBJ2-1; the D gene is possibly TRBD1 (6 bases). V lost 7 bases and J lost 2, with 15 bases in between. This CDR3 has 15 residues. In germline, CDR1 is SGHAT, CDR2 FQNNGV.

This clonotype has at least ten counts. The V call is TRBV20-1, the J call TRBJ2-3, with D possibly matching TRBD2 (5 bases). The CDR3 spans 13 residues. The V gene's germline CDR1 is DFQATT and CDR2 SNEGSKA (reference sequence). V was pared by 5 bases and J by 4 bases, with 13 bases between. The CDR3 is CSAPTIFPDTQYF. CDR3 nucleotides: TGCAGTGCTCCGACTATCTTCCCAGATACGCAGTATTTT.

This clonotype was observed many times. The chain recombines TRBV4-2 with TRBJ2-1; 10 bases fit TRBD2. The CDR3 totals 19 residues. Germline values: CDR1 LGHNA, CDR2 YNFKEQ. Trimming removed 3 bases from V and 0 bases from J; junction bases left unmatched: 11. Here the CDR3 reads CASSHVAGGRTYSYNEQFF. The DNA of the CDR3 is TGTGCCAGCAGCCACGTAGCGGGAGGACGAACCTACTCCTACAATGAGCAGTTCTTC.

This clonotype was found many times. The chain is built from TRBV12-3 or TRBV12-4 and TRBJ2-3; 8 nucleotides match TRBD2. This CDR3 has 20 amino acids. V shed 7 bases, J shed 7 bases, and the junction held 28 bases outside the gene matches. The CDR3, as DNA: TGTGCCAGCACCCCGGGGCCCCCCTTAACCTTAGCGGGGCTGGGAAATACGCAGTATTTT. Protein product: CASTPGPPLTLAGLGNTQYF.

This clonotype was picked up a small number of times. V and J are TRBV5-5 and TRBJ2-1, with 7 bases lining up with TRBD1. CDR1 and CDR2 from the germline V gene are SGHKS and YYEKEE (reference sequence). V shed 1 base, J shed 4 bases, and the junction held 5 bases outside the gene matches. This CDR3 has 15 amino acids. The DNA for the CDR3 is TGTGCCAGCAGCTTGAGTGGACAGGTTTACAATGAGCAGTTCTTC. This encodes CASSLSGQVYNEQFF.